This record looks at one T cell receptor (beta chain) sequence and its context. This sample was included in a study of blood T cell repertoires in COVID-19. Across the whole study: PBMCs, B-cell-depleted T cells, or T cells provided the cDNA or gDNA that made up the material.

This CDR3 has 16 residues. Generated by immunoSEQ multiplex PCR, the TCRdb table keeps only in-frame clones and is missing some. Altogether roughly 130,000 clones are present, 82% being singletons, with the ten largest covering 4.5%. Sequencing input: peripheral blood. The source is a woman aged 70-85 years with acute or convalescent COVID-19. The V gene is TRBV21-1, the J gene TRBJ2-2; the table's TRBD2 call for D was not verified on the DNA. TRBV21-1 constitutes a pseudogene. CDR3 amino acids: CASSKVSGVNAGELFF. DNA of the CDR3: TGTGCCAGCAGCAAAGTTAGCGGGGTGAACGCCGGGGAGCTGTTTTTT.